This T cell receptor beta chain was recorded in a study of cytomegalovirus exposure and HLA in healthy donors. A word on this clone: Its antigen is as yet unknown.

Study-wide findings and caveats: With further analysis later on, most CMV-associated TCR beta chains appeared HLA-restricted. Further analysis was carried out later, and it showed several of the most significant clusters appearing linked to common viral pathogens.

Germline lookup yields CDR1 SNHLY and CDR2 FYNNEI. V was clipped by 2 bases and J by 5 bases, with 15 bases between them. The CDR3 extends over 15 amino acids. Primers for the PCR totalled 60 Vbeta and 13 Jbeta. Authors' analysis steps: A later analysis counted about 80 million unique TCR beta chains, around 10 million shared. Profiling relied on immunoSEQ multiplex PCR, and the TCRdb table lists in-frame clones only, not all of them. For V, J and clone size, that table is used; D and trimming come from the DNA. The sample includes about 150,000 clones, under 70% of them seen just once. The chain joins TRBV2 to TRBJ2-5; perhaps TRBD2 as D (5 bases). The TCR was taken from a woman aged 25 to 39 in good health and CMV-seropositive. Sequenced sample: PBMCs. CDR3 in amino acids: CASSETGSPGETQYF. DNA for the CDR3: TGTGCCAGCAGTGAAACGGGATCTCCCGGCGAGACCCAGTACTTC. The full variable domain, rest sourced from reference TRBV2 and TRBJ2-5, is EPEVTQTPSHQVTQMGQEVILRCVPISNHLYFYWYRQILGQKVEFLVSFYNNEISEKSEIFDDQFSVERPDGSNFTLKIRSTKLEDSAMYFCASSETGSPGETQYFGPGTRLLVL.